Following are 28 T cell receptor beta chains from one sample sequenced in a study of T cells in Graves' hyperthyroidism and ophthalmopathy. RNA transcripts served as the template for amplifying TCR beta CDR3 regions. An initial round of RT-PCR targeting the TCR CDR3 relied on the HTBI primer set. TCRdb recomputed calls from the multiplex PCR reads with MiXCR, one row per CDR3 protein. This table has some 400,000 distinct CDR3 sequences, about 18% appearing once. Sequences were obtained from blood. The receptors stem from a woman under 30 with Graves' hyperthyroidism.

Notes on this clonotype: Lacking the conserved final phenylalanine or tryptophan, this CDR3 likely reflects a read error. The CDR3 is CSALKAGVTGELFV. DNA for the CDR3: TGCAGTGCCCTGAAGGCGGGGGTCACCGGGGAGCTGTTTGTT. This chain links TRBV20-1 with TRBJ2-2; 7 nucleotides line up with TRBD2. J lost 4 bases, V lost 6 bases, and 8 bases had no gene match. The CDR3 consists of 14 residues. In germline, CDR1 is DFQATT, CDR2 SNEGSKA (reference sequence).

V is TRBV7-2 and J is TRBJ1-1; D is ambiguous. The ends were cut back, 2 bases at V and 4 bases at J, with 14 bases in the middle. This CDR3 has 15 residues. Germline CDR1 reads SGHTA; CDR2 reads FQGNSA. In DNA form, the CDR3 reads TGTGCCAGCAGCTTATCGACGGACCTCGGCACTGAAGCTTTCTTT. This sequence encodes CASSLSTDLGTEAFF.

This chain connects TRBV6-2 or TRBV6-3 to TRBJ2-5, with D uncertain. V was cut by 5 bases and J by 5 bases, with 21 bases left in between. This CDR3 comprises 16 residues. Germline CDR1 MNHEY, CDR2 SVGEGT. The CDR3 bases are TGTGCCAGCAGTGGCTTCCGAGACACGCGTTGGGAGACCCAGTACTTC. Protein sequence: CASSGFRDTRWETQYF.

V is TRBV5-1 and J is TRBJ1-1, with TRBD1 as a possible D gene (5 bases). The CDR3 length is 14 residues. Germline assignment: CDR1 SGHRS and CDR2 YFSETQ. With 4 bases removed from V and 3 bases from J, the gap between germline ends came to 13 bases. In nucleotides, the CDR3 is TGCGCCAGCAGCCCGGGACTTCAGGACACTGAAGCTTTCTTT. Amino acids: CASSPGLQDTEAFF. Filled out from reference TRBV5-1 and TRBJ1-1, the complete variable domain reads KAGVTQTPRYLIKTRGQQVTLSCSPISGHRSVSWYQQTPGQGLQFLFEYFSETQRNKGNFPGRFSGRQFSNSRSEMNVSTLELGDSALYLCASSPGLQDTEAFFGQGTRLTVV.

The chain links TRBV18 to TRBJ2-7, with TRBD1 matching 8 bases. V lost 3 bases, J lost 3 bases, and 4 bases stayed unmatched. The CDR3 loop spans 14 amino acids. Germline V CDR1 and CDR2: KGHSH, LQKENI. The CDR3 loop reads CASSPDRDSYEQYF. Here the CDR3 DNA reads TGTGCCAGCTCACCGGACAGGGATAGCTACGAGCAGTACTTC.

This clonotype was picked up many times. The chain joins TRBV28 to TRBJ1-5; no clear D gene. Trimming left V 3 bases short and J 6 bases short, with 9 bases between. Germline CDR1 is MDHEN and CDR2 is SYDVKM. There are 13 residues in the CDR3. The CDR3 DNA sequence: TGTGCCAGCAGTTTCGAAAGGGCTCAGCCCCAGCATTTT. Residues: CASSFERAQPQHF. The full variable domain, its missing parts supplied by reference TRBV28 and TRBJ1-5, is DVKVTQSSRYLVKRTGEKVFLECVQDMDHENMFWYRQDPGLGLRLIYFSYDVKMKEKGDIPEGYSVSREKKERFSLILESASTNQTSMYLCASSFERAQPQHFGDGTRLSIL.

The table lists this clonotype with many counts. The rearrangement links TRBV5-1 to TRBJ2-7, with D unresolved. V lost 4 bases, J lost 1 base, and 9 bases lay in between. CDR3 size: 13 residues. Germline-derived CDR1 and CDR2 are SGHRS and YFSETQ. CDR3 residues: CASSESSSYEQYF. The DNA of the CDR3 is TGCGCCAGCAGCGAATCCTCTTCCTACGAGCAGTACTTC. Using reference TRBV5-1 and TRBJ2-7 for the parts outside the CDR3, the full variable domain is KAGVTQTPRYLIKTRGQQVTLSCSPISGHRSVSWYQQTPGQGLQFLFEYFSETQRNKGNFPGRFSGRQFSNSRSEMNVSTLELGDSALYLCASSESSSYEQYFGPGTRLTVT.

In this sample, this clonotype turned up many times. The chain is built from TRBV20-1 and TRBJ2-7, with D maybe TRBD1 (6 bases). Trimming left V 5 bases short and J 3 bases short, with 8 bases between. CDR1 is DFQATT, CDR2 SNEGSKA, per germline (reference sequence). CDR3 length: 11 residues. CDR3 sequence reads: CSAPDSYEQYF. The CDR3 region has the DNA TGCAGTGCTCCGGACAGCTACGAGCAGTACTTC.

The V and J genes are TRBV2 and TRBJ1-5; maybe TRBD1 (5 bases). The CDR3 consists of 16 residues. Trimming left V 6 bases short and J 3 bases short, with 18 bases between. CDR1 and CDR2 (germline): SNHLY, FYNNEI. CDR3 residues: CASRGRTEGPNQPQHF. The DNA for the CDR3 is TGTGCCAGCAGGGGACGAACCGAGGGGCCCAATCAGCCCCAGCATTTT.

This clonotype was seen ten or more times. The gene calls are TRBV13 and TRBJ2-5; D is uncertain. V was cut by 0 bases and J by 5 bases, with 10 bases left in between. Germline CDR1 PRHDT, CDR2 FYEKMQ (reference sequence). The CDR3 extends over 14 amino acids. CDR3 sequence (DNA): TGTGCCAGCAGCTTAGGCCTCCAAGCTGAGACCCAGTACTTC. Translated: CASSLGLQAETQYF.

Many counts were recorded for this clonotype. The chain employs TRBV10-3 and TRBJ2-7, with 9 bases lining up with TRBD1. Germline values: CDR1 ENHRY, CDR2 SYGVKD. The V and J ends lost 5 bases and 0 bases, in that order; junction bases with no gene match: 2. The CDR3 is 14 residues long. CDR3 sequence: CAISPGQGSYEQYF. The CDR3 DNA follows: TGTGCCATCAGTCCGGGACAGGGCTCCTACGAGCAGTACTTC.

This clonotype has at least ten counts. The V gene is TRBV7-2, the J gene TRBJ1-1, with D perhaps TRBD1 (6 bases). The length of the CDR3 is 15 residues. Trimming shortened V by 6 bases and J by 0 bases, and 14 bases separated the two germline ends. Per the germline V gene, CDR1 is SGHTA and CDR2 is FQGNSA. Written as DNA, the CDR3 is TGTGCCAGCAGTTCCACAGGGATGGTGAACACTGAAGCTTTCTTT. As protein: CASSSTGMVNTEAFF.

This clonotype was observed a few times. Its ends do not fully match the called genes, so a read error is possible. V gene TRBV3-1 combines with J gene TRBJ1-3; D call uncertain. Germline CDR1 is LGHDT and CDR2 is YNNKEL (reference sequence). The CDR3 spans 15 residues. The CDR3 nucleotides are TGTGCCAGCAGTCAAGATAGGGCCCTGTATGGCACCATATATTTT. Translated: CASSQDRALYGTIYF.

The table lists this clonotype with many counts. V gene TRBV5-1 combines with J gene TRBJ1-2; 7 bases agree with TRBD1. The V gene's germline CDR1 is SGHRS and CDR2 YFSETQ. The CDR3 runs to 16 residues. Trimming removed 4 bases from V and 5 bases from J; junction bases left unmatched: 14. The CDR3 DNA is TGCGCCAGCAGCGGGTTAAAGGGACAGCCCTTATATGGCTACACCTTC. This sequence encodes CASSGLKGQPLYGYTF.

The rearrangement joins TRBV12-3 or TRBV12-4 to TRBJ2-7; 7 bases line up with TRBD2. The CDR3 sequence is 14 residues long. The ends lost 6 bases at V and 5 bases at J; junction bases unmatched: 10. The CDR3 loop is CASSDSGKIDEQYF. The DNA of the CDR3 is TGTGCCAGCAGCGACAGCGGGAAAATTGACGAGCAGTACTTC.

This clonotype was counted at least ten times. The V gene is TRBV3-1, the J gene TRBJ1-1, with 9 bases aligning to TRBD1. The junction had 6 bases not matched to a gene; V was cut back by 5 bases and J by 5 bases. In germline, CDR1 is LGHDT, CDR2 YNNKEL (reference sequence). The CDR3 is 14 residues long. CDR3: CASSYGQGRTEAFF. The CDR3 bases are TGTGCCAGCAGCTACGGACAGGGGAGGACTGAAGCTTTCTTT. Full variable domain (missing parts from reference TRBV3-1 and TRBJ1-1): DTAVSQTPKYLVTQMGNDKSIKCEQNLGHDTMYWYKQDSKKFLKIMFSYNNKELIINETVPNRFSPKSPDKAHLNLHINSLELGDSAVYFCASSYGQGRTEAFFGQGTRLTVV.

This clonotype was counted many times. The chain carries TRBV20-1 and TRBJ1-2; TRBD1 might be the D (5 bases). The germline V and J ends were trimmed by 0 bases and 5 bases, with 13 bases remaining between them. Germline values: CDR1 DFQATT, CDR2 SNEGSKA (reference sequence). The CDR3 extends over 14 amino acids. CDR3 region: CSARDPQQDYGYTF. DNA for the CDR3: TGCAGTGCTAGAGATCCTCAACAGGATTATGGCTACACCTTC.

This clonotype was observed many times. The chain links TRBV5-1 to TRBJ2-2, with TRBD1 identical over 9 bases. Germline V CDR1 and CDR2: SGHRS, YFSETQ. J gave up 7 bases and V 4 bases, and 11 bases lay outside the gene matches. The CDR3 consists of 16 residues. CDR3: CASSPPGQGLVGELFF. The CDR3 DNA sequence: TGCGCCAGCAGCCCTCCGGGACAGGGTTTGGTCGGGGAGCTGTTTTTT. Supplemented by reference TRBV5-1 and TRBJ2-2, the full variable domain reads KAGVTQTPRYLIKTRGQQVTLSCSPISGHRSVSWYQQTPGQGLQFLFEYFSETQRNKGNFPGRFSGRQFSNSRSEMNVSTLELGDSALYLCASSPPGQGLVGELFFGEGSRLTVL.

V gene TRBV30 combines with J gene TRBJ2-1; the D gene is possibly TRBD2 (6 bases). The germline V gene has CDR1 GTSNPN and CDR2 SVGIG (reference sequence). Trimming took 2 bases from V and 4 from J, leaving 15 bases between them. This CDR3 has 15 residues. CDR3 DNA sequence: TGTGCCTGGAGTCGGGGGAGACCGGCGTACAATGAGCAGTTCTTC. As protein: CAWSRGRPAYNEQFF.

In its sample, this clonotype was seen a few times. The chain combines TRBV4-2 with TRBJ2-5; 7 bases line up with TRBD2. This CDR3 has 16 amino acids. With V trimmed by 3 bases and J by 5 bases, 12 bases remained unmatched. Germline V CDR1 and CDR2: LGHNA, YNFKEQ. The CDR3 sequence: CASSQFGGLAVETQYF. The CDR3 DNA reads TGTGCCAGCAGCCAGTTTGGAGGCCTAGCGGTGGAGACCCAGTACTTC.

This clonotype was detected ten times or more. The chain's CDR3 is CASSSTQGTEAFF. Written as DNA, the CDR3 is TGCGCCAGCAGCTCCACCCAGGGGACTGAAGCTTTCTTT. J is TRBJ1-1 and V is TRBV5-1; D is perhaps TRBD1 (6 bases). Trimming stripped 3 bases from V and 5 bases from J, with 11 bases between. This CDR3 has 13 amino acids. From germline, CDR1 is SGHRS and CDR2 YFSETQ.

This clonotype was recorded many times. The V call is TRBV9, the J call TRBJ2-4, with 8 bases identical to TRBD2. The CDR3 covers 22 residues. CDR1 and CDR2 (germline): SGDLS, YYNGEE. With 0 bases clipped from V and 3 bases from J, the junction kept 23 bases outside the gene matches. The CDR3 spells CASSVGPFFAGGNRLGKNIQYF. The CDR3 DNA reads as TGTGCCAGCAGCGTAGGCCCGTTTTTTGCGGGGGGAAATCGGTTAGGCAAAAACATTCAGTACTTC.

For the CDR3, the DNA is TGTGCCAGCAGTTGGGGCGGGGGGGCTTACGAGCAGTACTTC. This gives the protein CASSWGGGAYEQYF. The chain carries TRBV12-3 or TRBV12-4 and TRBJ2-7; 9 positions agree with TRBD2. This CDR3 region has 14 residues. Trimming cost V 4 bases and J 4 bases; bases outside gene matches: 5.

In its sample, this clonotype was seen many times. Germline is not matched at one junction end, which may reflect a read error. The chain links TRBV12-3 or TRBV12-4 to TRBJ2-2; D is ambiguous. This CDR3 comprises 14 residues. The CDR3 DNA follows: TGTGCTAGCAGCCTGACCGGCGTTACCGGGGAGCTGTTTTTT. Its translation is CASSLTGVTGELFF.

This clonotype was recorded at least ten times. This chain links TRBV6-1 with TRBJ1-1; 7 nucleotides match TRBD1. The germline gives CDR1 MNHNS, CDR2 SASEGT. J lost 5 bases, V lost 2 bases, and 5 bases had no gene match. The length of the CDR3 is 14 residues. The CDR3 nucleotides are TGTGCCAGCAGTGAACAGGGGGGAGATACTGAAGCTTTCTTT. Translating it yields CASSEQGGDTEAFF.

This clonotype was counted ten times or more. The rearrangement joins TRBV6-5 to TRBJ1-2; D is unresolved. Between the trimmed V and J ends, which lost 2 bases and 3 bases, there was a span of 10 bases. Germline CDR1 and CDR2: MNHEY and SVGAGI. The CDR3 consists of 14 residues. In DNA, the CDR3 is TGTGCCAGCAGTTACGTCACCGGCGACTATGGCTACACCTTC. Residues: CASSYVTGDYGYTF.

This clonotype was recorded many times. V is TRBV6-5 and J is TRBJ1-5; 9 bases fit TRBD1. Germline V gene data show CDR1 as MNHEY and CDR2 as SVGAGI. J was trimmed by 4 bases and V by 7 bases; bases with no gene match: 11. CDR3 length: 16 amino acids. DNA of the CDR3: TGTGCCAGCAACACCTTAGGACAGGGGAGAAATCAGCCCCAGCATTTT. Translated, it gives CASNTLGQGRNQPQHF.

This clonotype was seen ten or more times. The rearrangement links TRBV19 to TRBJ1-1; 9 bases are shared with TRBD1. This CDR3 has 16 residues. The V and J ends lost 5 bases and 4 bases, in that order; junction bases with no gene match: 11. Germline assignment: CDR1 LNHDA and CDR2 SQIVND (reference sequence). CDR3 loop: CASSLSRDRVGTEAFF. The CDR3 bases are TGTGCCAGTAGTCTGTCCCGGGACAGGGTTGGCACTGAAGCTTTCTTT.